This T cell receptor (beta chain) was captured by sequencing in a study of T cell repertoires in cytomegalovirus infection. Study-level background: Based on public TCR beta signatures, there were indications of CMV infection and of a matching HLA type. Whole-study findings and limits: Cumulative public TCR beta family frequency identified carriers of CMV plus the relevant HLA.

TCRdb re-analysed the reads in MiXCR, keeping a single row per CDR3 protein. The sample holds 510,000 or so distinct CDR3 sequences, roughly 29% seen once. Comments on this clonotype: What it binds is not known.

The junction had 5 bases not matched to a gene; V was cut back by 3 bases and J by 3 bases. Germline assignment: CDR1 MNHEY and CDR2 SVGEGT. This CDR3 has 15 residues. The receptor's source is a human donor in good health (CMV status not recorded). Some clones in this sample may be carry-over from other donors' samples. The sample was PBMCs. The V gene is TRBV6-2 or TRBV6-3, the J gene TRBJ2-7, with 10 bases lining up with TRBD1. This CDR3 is CASSYSGTGVYEQYF. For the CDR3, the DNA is TGTGCCAGCAGTTATTCCGGGACAGGGGTCTACGAGCAGTACTTC.